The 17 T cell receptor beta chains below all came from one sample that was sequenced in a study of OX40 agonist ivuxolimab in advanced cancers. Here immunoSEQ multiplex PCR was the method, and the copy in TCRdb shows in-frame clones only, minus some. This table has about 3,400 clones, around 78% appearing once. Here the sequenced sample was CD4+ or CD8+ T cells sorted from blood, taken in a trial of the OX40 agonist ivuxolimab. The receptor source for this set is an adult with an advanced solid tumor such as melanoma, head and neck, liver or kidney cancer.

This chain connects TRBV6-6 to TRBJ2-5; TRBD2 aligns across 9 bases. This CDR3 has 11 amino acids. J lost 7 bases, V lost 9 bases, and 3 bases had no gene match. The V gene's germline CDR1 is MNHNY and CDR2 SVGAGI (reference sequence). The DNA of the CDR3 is TGTGCCAGAATACTAGCGGGGACCCAGTACTTC. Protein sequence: CARILAGTQYF.

CDR3 region: CASSSRDVLYNEQFF. CDR3 DNA: TGTGCCAGCAGCTCCCGGGACGTACTCTACAATGAGCAGTTCTTC. The V gene is TRBV7-9, the J gene TRBJ2-1; TRBD1 or TRBD2 may be the D gene (5 bases each). This CDR3 is 15 amino acids long. The ends were cut back, 4 bases at V and 3 bases at J, with 13 bases in the middle. From germline, CDR1 is SEHNR and CDR2 FQNEAQ (reference sequence). Supplemented by reference TRBV7-9 and TRBJ2-1, the full variable domain reads DTGVSQNPRHKITKRGQNVTFRCDPISEHNRLYWYRQTLGQGPEFLTYFQNEAQLEKSRLLSDRFSAERPKGSFSTLEIQRTEQGDSAMYLCASSSRDVLYNEQFFGPGTRLTVL.

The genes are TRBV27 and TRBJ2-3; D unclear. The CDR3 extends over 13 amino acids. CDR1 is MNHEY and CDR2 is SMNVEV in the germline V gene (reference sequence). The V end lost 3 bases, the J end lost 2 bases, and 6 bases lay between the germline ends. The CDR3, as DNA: TGTGCCAGCAGTTTTTACAACACAGATACGCAGTATTTT. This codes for CASSFYNTDTQYF.

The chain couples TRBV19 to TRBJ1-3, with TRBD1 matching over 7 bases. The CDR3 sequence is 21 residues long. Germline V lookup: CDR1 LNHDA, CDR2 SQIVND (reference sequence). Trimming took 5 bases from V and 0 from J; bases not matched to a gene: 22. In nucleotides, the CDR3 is TGTGCCAGTAGTCCGTCAGTAACAGGGGAGACTCCTTACCGCTCTGGAAACACCATATATTTT. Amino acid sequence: CASSPSVTGETPYRSGNTIYF.

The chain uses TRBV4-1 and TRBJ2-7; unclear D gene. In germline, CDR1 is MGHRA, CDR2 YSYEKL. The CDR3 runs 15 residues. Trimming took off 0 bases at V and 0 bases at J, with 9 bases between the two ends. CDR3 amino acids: CASSQDDGSSYEQYF. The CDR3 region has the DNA TGCGCCAGCAGCCAAGATGACGGGTCCTCCTACGAGCAGTACTTC.

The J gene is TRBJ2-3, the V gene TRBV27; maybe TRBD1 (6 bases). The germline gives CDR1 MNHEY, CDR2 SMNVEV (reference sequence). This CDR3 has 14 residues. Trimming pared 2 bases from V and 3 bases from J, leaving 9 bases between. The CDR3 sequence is CASSLRGTTDTQYF. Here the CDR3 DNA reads TGTGCCAGCAGTTTAAGGGGGACGACAGATACGCAGTATTTT.

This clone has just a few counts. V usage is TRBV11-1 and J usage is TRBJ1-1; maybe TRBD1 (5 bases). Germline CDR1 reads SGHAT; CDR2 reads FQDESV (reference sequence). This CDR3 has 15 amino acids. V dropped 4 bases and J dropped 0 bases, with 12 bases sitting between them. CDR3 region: CASSSGGLLNTEAFF. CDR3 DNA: TGTGCCAGCAGCTCGGGGGGACTTCTGAACACTGAAGCTTTCTTT.

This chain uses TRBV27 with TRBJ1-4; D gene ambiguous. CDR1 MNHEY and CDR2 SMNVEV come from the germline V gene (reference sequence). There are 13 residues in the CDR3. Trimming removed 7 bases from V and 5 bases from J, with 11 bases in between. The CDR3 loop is CASTPSLNEKLFF. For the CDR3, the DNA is TGTGCCAGCACCCCAAGTCTGAATGAAAAACTGTTTTTT.

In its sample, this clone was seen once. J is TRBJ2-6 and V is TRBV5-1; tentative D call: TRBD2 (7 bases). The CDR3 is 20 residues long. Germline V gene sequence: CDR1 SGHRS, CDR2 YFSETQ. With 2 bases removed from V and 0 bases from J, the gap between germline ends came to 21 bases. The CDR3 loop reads CASSFPTGRVHDSGANVLTF. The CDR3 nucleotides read TGCGCCAGCAGCTTCCCCACAGGGAGGGTCCACGACTCTGGGGCCAACGTCCTGACTTTC.

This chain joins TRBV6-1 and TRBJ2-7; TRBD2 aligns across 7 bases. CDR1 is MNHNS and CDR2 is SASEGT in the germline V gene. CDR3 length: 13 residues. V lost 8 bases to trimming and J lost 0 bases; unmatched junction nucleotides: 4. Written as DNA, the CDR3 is TGTGCCAGCGAAATAGCGGGCTCCTACGAGCAGTACTTC. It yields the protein CASEIAGSYEQYF.

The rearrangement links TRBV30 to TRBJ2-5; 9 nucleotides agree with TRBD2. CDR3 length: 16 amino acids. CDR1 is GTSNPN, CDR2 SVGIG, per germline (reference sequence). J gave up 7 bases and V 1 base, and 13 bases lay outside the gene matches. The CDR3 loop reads CAWSGLLGLASWTQYF. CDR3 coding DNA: TGTGCCTGGAGTGGGCTATTAGGACTAGCGAGCTGGACCCAGTACTTC.

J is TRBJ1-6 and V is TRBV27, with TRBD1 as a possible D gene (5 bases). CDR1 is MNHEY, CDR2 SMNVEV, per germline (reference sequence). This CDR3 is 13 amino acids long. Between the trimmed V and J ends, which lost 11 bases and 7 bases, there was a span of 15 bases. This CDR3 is CASQEGKNSPLHF. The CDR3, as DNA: TGTGCCTCCCAAGAGGGGAAGAATTCACCCCTCCACTTT.

CDR3 residues: CASSFSVNTEAFF. The CDR3 DNA follows: TGTGCCAGCAGTTTCTCGGTGAACACTGAAGCTTTCTTT. The chain joins TRBV28 to TRBJ1-1; D call uncertain. Between the trimmed V and J ends, which lost 3 bases and 0 bases, there was a span of 5 bases. Germline V gene sequence: CDR1 MDHEN, CDR2 SYDVKM. This CDR3 is 13 amino acids long.

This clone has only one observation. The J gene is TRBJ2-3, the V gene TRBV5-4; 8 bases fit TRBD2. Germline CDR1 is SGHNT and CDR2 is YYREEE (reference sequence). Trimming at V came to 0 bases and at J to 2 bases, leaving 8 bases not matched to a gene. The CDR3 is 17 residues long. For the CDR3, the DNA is TGTGCCAGCAGCTTGGGCCCTTCGGGGGGGCTCACAGATACGCAGTATTTT. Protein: CASSLGPSGGLTDTQYF.

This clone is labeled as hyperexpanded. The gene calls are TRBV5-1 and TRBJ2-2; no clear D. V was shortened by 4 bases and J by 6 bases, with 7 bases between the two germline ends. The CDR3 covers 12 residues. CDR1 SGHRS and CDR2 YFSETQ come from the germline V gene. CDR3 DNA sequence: TGCGCCAGCAGCCCGGTCGCCGGGGAGCTGTTTTTT. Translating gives CASSPVAGELFF.

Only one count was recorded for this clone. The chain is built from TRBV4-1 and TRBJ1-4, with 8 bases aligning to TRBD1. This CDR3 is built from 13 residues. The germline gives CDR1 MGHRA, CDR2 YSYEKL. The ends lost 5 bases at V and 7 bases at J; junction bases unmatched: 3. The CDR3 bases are TGCGCCAGCAGCAACAGGGGGGCTGAAAAACTGTTTTTT. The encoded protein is CASSNRGAEKLFF.

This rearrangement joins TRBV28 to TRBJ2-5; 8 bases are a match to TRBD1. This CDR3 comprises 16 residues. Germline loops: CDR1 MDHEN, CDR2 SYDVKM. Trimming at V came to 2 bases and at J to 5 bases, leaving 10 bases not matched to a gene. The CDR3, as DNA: TGTGCCAGCAGTTTACGACAGGGGCGGATTGGGGAGACCCAGTACTTC. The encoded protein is CASSLRQGRIGETQYF.